This T cell receptor beta chain was sequenced during a study of T cell responses to AZD1222 COVID-19 vaccine. Study-wide results and limits: In the spike-specific TCR repertoire, nearly half reportedly target unmutated variant regions.

Germline CDR1 LGHNA, CDR2 YSLEER. V trimming: 1 base; J trimming: 7 bases; junction bases outside the gene matches: 5. The CDR3 covers 15 residues. With respect to this clone: Its matching antigen is unknown.

Sequenced by immunoSEQ multiplex PCR; TCRdb stores in-frame clones only, minus some. Among 110,000 or so clones listed, roughly 90% were seen once. The specimen was peripheral blood, collected on day 0 of MenACWY control vaccination. The TCR originated in an adult in good health. The rearrangement joins TRBV4-3 to TRBJ1-1, with 11 bases that match TRBD1. The CDR3, as DNA: TGCGCCAGCAGCCAAGGGGGACAGGGGGTTGGTGAAGCTTTCTTT. Residues: CASSQGGQGVGEAFF.